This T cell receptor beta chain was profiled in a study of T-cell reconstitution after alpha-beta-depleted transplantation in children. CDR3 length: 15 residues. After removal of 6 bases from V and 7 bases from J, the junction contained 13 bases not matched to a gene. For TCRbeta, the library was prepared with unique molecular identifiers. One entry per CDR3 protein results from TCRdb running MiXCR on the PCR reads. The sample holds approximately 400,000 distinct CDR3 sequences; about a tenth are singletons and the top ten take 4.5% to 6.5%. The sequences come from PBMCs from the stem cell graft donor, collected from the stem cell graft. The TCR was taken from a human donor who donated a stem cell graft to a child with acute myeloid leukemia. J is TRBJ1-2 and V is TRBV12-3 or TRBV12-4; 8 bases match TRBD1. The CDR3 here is CASSPRDRLVGGYTF. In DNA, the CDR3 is TGTGCCAGCAGCCCGCGGGACAGGCTGGTGGGTGGCTACACCTTC.